This passage covers 26 T cell receptor beta chains from one sample sequenced in a study of blood T cell repertoires in COVID-19. Produced via immunoSEQ multiplex PCR; TCRdb's table is partial and in-frame only. The data contain about 190,000 clones, 87% of them singletons. The sequencing sample was made of peripheral blood. All receptors come from a woman aged 70-85 years with COVID-19, enrolled during active disease.

The V and J genes are TRBV5-4 and TRBJ1-1, with D tentatively TRBD1 (6 bases). Germline V CDR1 and CDR2: SGHNT, YYREEE (reference sequence). V was pared by 4 bases and J by 1 base, with 8 bases between. The CDR3 is made up of 13 amino acids. The CDR3 loop reads CASSLGGNTEAFF. For the CDR3, the DNA is TGTGCCAGCAGCCTAGGGGGGAACACTGAAGCTTTCTTT.

The chain combines TRBV4-1 with TRBJ2-7; D remains ambiguous. V dropped 1 base and J dropped 2 bases, with 6 bases sitting between them. Germline CDR1 and CDR2: MGHRA and YSYEKL. The length of the CDR3 is 13 residues. Here the CDR3 reads CASSQGSTYEQYF. As DNA, the CDR3 is TGCGCCAGCAGCCAAGGCAGTACCTACGAGCAGTACTTC.

This clone was recorded only once. CDR3 sequence (DNA): TGTGCCAGCGGGGGGGCGTATGAGCAGTTCTTC. This codes for CASGGAYEQFF. The V call is TRBV28, the J call TRBJ2-1; a possible D gene is TRBD2 (7 bases). The CDR3 loop spans 11 amino acids. CDR1 MDHEN and CDR2 SYDVKM come from the germline V gene. Trimming removed 8 bases at V and 8 bases at J, with 10 bases between.

The rearrangement joins TRBV4-3 to TRBJ2-7; TRBD2 aligns across 11 bases. CDR3 size: 17 residues. Germline CDR1 reads LGHNA; CDR2 reads YSLEER. J was trimmed by 2 bases and V by 3 bases; bases with no gene match: 9. The CDR3 here is CASSQGISGRETYEQYF. CDR3 DNA sequence: TGCGCCAGCAGCCAGGGCATTAGCGGGAGGGAGACCTACGAGCAGTACTTC.

The chain employs TRBV28 and TRBJ2-3, with 8 bases lining up with TRBD2. Trimming removed 3 bases from V and 3 bases from J; junction bases left unmatched: 5. This CDR3 has 15 amino acids. Germline lookup yields CDR1 MDHEN and CDR2 SYDVKM. This CDR3 reads CASSLSSGRTDTQYF. The CDR3 DNA sequence: TGTGCCAGCAGTTTGAGCAGCGGGAGAACAGATACGCAGTATTTT. Complete variable domain (other parts from reference TRBV28 and TRBJ2-3): DVKVTQSSRYLVKRTGEKVFLECVQDMDHENMFWYRQDPGLGLRLIYFSYDVKMKEKGDIPEGYSVSREKKERFSLILESASTNQTSMYLCASSLSSGRTDTQYFGPGTRLTVL.

This rearrangement joins TRBV18 to TRBJ2-5, with D perhaps matching TRBD1 (6 bases). With 6 bases removed from V and 0 bases from J, the gap between germline ends came to 17 bases. CDR1 and CDR2 (germline): KGHSH, LQKENI. This CDR3 is 16 amino acids long. In DNA, the CDR3 is TGTGCCAGCTCGCGCATAACAGGGAAGTACCAAGAGACCCAGTACTTC. Translation: CASSRITGKYQETQYF.

This chain uses TRBV24-1 with TRBJ1-5; D ambiguous. The CDR3 runs 17 residues. With 0 bases removed from V and 0 bases from J, the gap between germline ends came to 11 bases. Germline V gives CDR1 KGHDR, CDR2 SFDVKD. In nucleotides, the CDR3 is TGTGCCACCAGTGATTTGTTCGGGGATCATAGCAATCAGCCCCAGCATTTT. Encoded protein: CATSDLFGDHSNQPQHF.

V usage is TRBV7-3 and J usage is TRBJ1-1, with D tentatively TRBD1 (6 bases). Germline loops: CDR1 SGHTA, CDR2 FQGTGA. V shed 5 bases and J shed 5 bases, with 12 bases lying between them. This CDR3 has 13 residues. The CDR3 DNA sequence: TGTGCCAGCAGCCTACAGGGTTGGACTGAAGCTTTCTTT. As protein: CASSLQGWTEAFF.

This clone was seen once. V usage is TRBV5-1 and J usage is TRBJ2-2; 10 bases line up with TRBD1. The CDR3 spans 16 residues. Germline V gene data show CDR1 as SGHRS and CDR2 as YFSETQ. The J segment lost 3 bases and the V segment lost 2 bases, leaving 4 bases of the junction unmatched. CDR3 sequence (DNA): TGCGCCAGCAGCTTCCAGGACAGGGGGTACACCGGGGAGCTGTTTTTT. Residues: CASSFQDRGYTGELFF.

The chain joins TRBV27 to TRBJ1-4, with D possibly TRBD1 on 6 matching bases. The CDR3 is 15 amino acids. V lost 2 bases and J 7 bases, leaving 14 bases between the germline ends. From germline, CDR1 is MNHEY and CDR2 SMNVEV (reference sequence). Here the CDR3 reads CASSLLQGSGEKLFF. In DNA form, the CDR3 reads TGTGCCAGCAGTTTACTCCAGGGGAGCGGTGAAAAACTGTTTTTT.

CDR3 DNA sequence: TGTGCCAGCAGCTTGGGCGGGATAGTAAATGAGCAGTTCTTC. This sequence encodes CASSLGGIVNEQFF. V gene TRBV11-3 combines with J gene TRBJ2-1; TRBD2 is a possible D gene (6 bases). The length of the CDR3 is 14 residues. The germline gives CDR1 SGHNT, CDR2 YENEEA. V lost 3 bases and J 7 bases, leaving 13 bases between the germline ends.

The chain employs TRBV5-6 and TRBJ1-5, with 7 bases lining up with TRBD1. V shed 4 bases, J shed 3 bases, and the junction held 1 base outside the gene matches. The CDR3 loop spans 13 amino acids. The germline gives CDR1 SGHDT, CDR2 YYEEEE. This CDR3 reads CASSGTDNQPQHF. The CDR3, as DNA: TGTGCCAGCAGCGGGACAGACAATCAGCCCCAGCATTTT.

This rearrangement joins TRBV10-3 to TRBJ2-7, with 10 bases fitting TRBD1. V was pared by 10 bases and J by 4 bases, with 4 bases of the junction left unmatched. This CDR3 has 12 residues. The germline V gene encodes CDR1 ENHRY and CDR2 SYGVKD. CDR3 DNA: TGTGCCACAGGACAGGGGGAATACGAGCAGTACTTC. Protein product: CATGQGEYEQYF.

This clone has only one observation. The chain links TRBV7-2 to TRBJ1-5; D is unclear. This CDR3 is 18 amino acids long. Germline CDR1 and CDR2: SGHTA and FQGNSA. Trimming stripped 1 base from V and 2 bases from J, with 18 bases between. CDR3 coding DNA: TGTGCCAGCAGCTTAGAGGGCAGGACTATAGCCCGCAATCAGCCCCAGCATTTT. It encodes CASSLEGRTIARNQPQHF.

This chain joins TRBV10-3 and TRBJ1-5; 10 positions match TRBD1. Germline V gene sequence: CDR1 ENHRY, CDR2 SYGVKD. V dropped 7 bases and J dropped 5; count of bases not matched to a gene: 2. The CDR3 totals 13 residues. DNA for the CDR3: TGTGCCATCATAGGACAGGGGGATCAGCCCCAGCATTTT. Residues: CAIIGQGDQPQHF.

The gene calls are TRBV11-3 and TRBJ2-3, with 11 bases lining up with TRBD2. This CDR3 spans 16 amino acids. V was clipped by 5 bases and J by 4 bases; unmatched bases: 8. CDR1 is SGHNT, CDR2 YENEEA, per germline. The CDR3 loop reads CASSQILAGDSDTQYF. The CDR3 DNA sequence: TGTGCCAGCAGCCAAATACTAGCGGGAGATTCAGATACGCAGTATTTT.

This clone was seen only a few times. The V call is TRBV14, the J call TRBJ1-2; 7 positions agree with TRBD1. This CDR3 comprises 17 residues. V shed 5 bases and J 3 bases; nucleotides not matched to a gene: 15. Germline lookup yields CDR1 SGHDN and CDR2 FVKESK. The CDR3: CASSTGTASLSHYGYTF. The CDR3 coding sequence is TGTGCCAGCAGCACCGGGACAGCATCCCTTAGCCACTATGGCTACACCTTC.

The chain couples TRBV19 to TRBJ2-7; 14 nucleotides line up with TRBD2. The V gene end was trimmed by 5 bases and the J gene end by 4 bases; junction bases not matched to a gene: 7. Germline values: CDR1 LNHDA, CDR2 SQIVND (reference sequence). This CDR3 contains 16 residues. The CDR3: CASSPGLAGVRYEQYF. The CDR3, as DNA: TGTGCCAGTAGTCCGGGACTAGCGGGAGTTCGGTACGAGCAGTACTTC.

V gene TRBV7-9 combines with J gene TRBJ1-6; D is uncertain. The germline V gene encodes CDR1 SEHNR and CDR2 FQNEAQ (reference sequence). Trimming pared 4 bases from V and 8 bases from J, leaving 12 bases between. The CDR3 loop spans 14 amino acids. CDR3 sequence (DNA): TGTGCCAGCAGCTCTTCCGGCGGAGATTCACCCCTCCACTTT. It specifies CASSSSGGDSPLHF.

The CDR3 protein is CASSLTGEWTEAFF. The CDR3 DNA is TGCGCCAGCAGCTTGACAGGGGAGTGGACTGAAGCTTTCTTT. The chain joins TRBV5-1 to TRBJ1-1; TRBD1 agrees at 7 bases. This CDR3 spans 14 amino acids. V gave up 1 base and J gave up 5 bases; unmatched junction bases: 5. CDR1 and CDR2 from the germline V gene are SGHRS and YFSETQ.

In DNA, the CDR3 is TGTGCCAGCAGCCTGACAGGAATGTACACTGAAGCTTTCTTT. It is translated as CASSLTGMYTEAFF. The V and J genes are TRBV5-4 and TRBJ1-1, with D possibly TRBD1 on 6 matching bases. Germline lookup yields CDR1 SGHNT and CDR2 YYREEE (reference sequence). The CDR3 has 14 residues. Trimming shortened V by 4 bases and J by 3 bases, and 13 bases separated the two germline ends.

The rearrangement uses TRBV19 and TRBJ2-2; a weak D match, TRBD2 (6 bases). The CDR3 spans 17 residues. Germline CDR1 LNHDA, CDR2 SQIVND (reference sequence). Trimming left V 6 bases short and J 2 bases short, with 19 bases between. The DNA of the CDR3 is TGTGCCAGTAGCAGTCTTTTCGGGGGAGGAAACACCGGGGAGCTGTTTTTT. Its translation is CASSSLFGGGNTGELFF.

The rearrangement uses TRBV27 and TRBJ2-6; 10 positions agree with TRBD1. Trimming cost V 1 base and J 4 bases; bases outside gene matches: 7. CDR3 size: 18 residues. The germline gives CDR1 MNHEY, CDR2 SMNVEV (reference sequence). Here the CDR3 reads CASSLWGQGIAGANVLTF. The CDR3 bases are TGTGCCAGCAGTTTATGGGGACAGGGGATAGCCGGGGCCAACGTCCTGACTTTC. Based on the CDR3 plus reference TRBV27 and TRBJ2-6, the full variable domain is EAQVTQNPRYLITVTGKKLTVTCSQNMNHEYMSWYRQDPGLGLRQIYYSMNVEVTDKGDVPEGYKVSRKEKRNFPLILESPSPNQTSLYFCASSLWGQGIAGANVLTFGAGSRLTVL.

V is TRBV11-3 and J is TRBJ2-7; 9 bases map to TRBD1. From germline, CDR1 is SGHNT and CDR2 YENEEA. V was clipped by 6 bases and J by 5 bases; unmatched bases: 14. The CDR3 extends over 16 amino acids. The CDR3 here is CASSSDQGTGFHEQYF. Written as DNA, the CDR3 is TGTGCCAGCAGTTCCGACCAGGGGACAGGGTTTCACGAGCAGTACTTC.

This clone occurred once. The chain combines TRBV20-1 with TRBJ2-4, with a tentative D call TRBD1 (5 bases). Per germline, CDR1 DFQATT and CDR2 SNEGSKA (reference sequence). Trimming pared 3 bases from V and 9 bases from J, leaving 15 bases between. This CDR3 has 13 residues. CDR3 coding DNA: TGCAGTGCTAGTGTCAGGGAACCAGGCATTCAGTACTTC. Translated, it gives CSASVREPGIQYF.

The chain employs TRBV7-2 and TRBJ1-2, with unresolved D. In germline, CDR1 is SGHTA, CDR2 FQGNSA. The germline V and J ends were trimmed by 2 bases and 5 bases, with 12 bases remaining between them. The CDR3 length is 14 residues. CDR3 loop: CASSLQLGEYGYTF. The CDR3 DNA reads as TGTGCCAGCAGCTTACAGCTGGGAGAGTATGGCTACACCTTC.